This T cell receptor beta chain is drawn from a study of T cell responses to AZD1222 COVID-19 vaccine. CDR3 length equals 15 residues. Between the trimmed V and J ends, which lost 3 bases and 0 bases, there was a span of 14 bases. Germline CDR1 reads GTSNPN; CDR2 reads SVGIG (reference sequence). Broader study findings: Epitopes outside B.1.351 and B.1.1.7 mutated regions reportedly drew nearly half of spike TCRs. A mostly white British donor set with more females was recruited, and clonal diversity was possibly underestimated.

Libraries were prepared by immunoSEQ multiplex PCR; TCRdb keeps only in-frame clonotypes and omits some of them. This repertoire shows around 58,000 clones, under 90% found once; its top ten account for 10% to 13%. As concerns this clone: Its antigen is currently unknown.

The sequencing used peripheral blood, collected on day 0 of AZD1222 vaccination. The TCR comes from an adult in good health. The gene calls are TRBV30 and TRBJ1-1; weak D call: TRBD1 (5 bases). The CDR3 sequence is CAWSKPGRMNTEAFF. CDR3 nucleotides: TGTGCCTGGAGCAAGCCGGGACGGATGAACACTGAAGCTTTCTTT.